This TCR beta chain emerged from a study of blood T cell repertoires in COVID-19. Background on the study: Sites in the United States, Italy and Spain provided acute and convalescent COVID-19 samples. PBMCs, B-cell-depleted T cells, or T cells were the source of the cDNA or gDNA that made up the material.

Generated by immunoSEQ multiplex PCR, the TCRdb table keeps only in-frame clones and is missing some. This table holds 70,000 to 95,000 clones, 70% to 90% found once. The CDR3 is made up of 14 amino acids. V was clipped by 2 bases and J by 2 bases, with 9 bases between them. Germline V gives CDR1 LGHDT, CDR2 YNNKEL (reference sequence). The material sequenced was peripheral blood. This TCR was recovered from a man aged 50 to 60 with COVID-19, enrolled during active disease. The rearrangement uses TRBV3-1 (or the pseudogene TRBV3-2) and TRBJ1-1; maybe TRBD1 (6 bases). CDR3 sequence: CASSQQGSNTEAFF. CDR3 sequence (DNA): TGTGCCAGCAGCCAACAGGGGAGTAACACTGAAGCTTTCTTT.